A single sample is the source of the 17 T cell receptor beta chains below, sequenced in a study of cytomegalovirus exposure and HLA in healthy donors. The table came from immunoSEQ multiplex PCR; TCRdb's copy has only in-frame clones and leaves some out. This repertoire shows about 280,000 clones, 88% found once; its top ten account for roughly 1%. Sequenced input: PBMCs. The receptors shown here come from a young woman in good health and CMV-seronegative.

The genes are TRBV7-9 and TRBJ2-7, with TRBD1 matching 7 bases. J gave up 2 bases and V 3 bases, and 4 bases lay outside the gene matches. CDR1 is SEHNR and CDR2 is FQNEAQ in the germline V gene (reference sequence). There are 14 residues in the CDR3. The CDR3 coding sequence is TGTGCCAGCAGCTTCACCGGGACAGCCTACGAGCAGTACTTC. Its protein is CASSFTGTAYEQYF.

V and J are TRBV11-1 and TRBJ2-7, with TRBD1 identical over 7 bases. There are 15 residues in the CDR3. Losses at the gene ends were 7 bases for V and 6 bases for J; bases not matched to a gene: 15. The germline V gene encodes CDR1 SGHAT and CDR2 FQDESV (reference sequence). The CDR3 nucleotides read TGTGCCAGCACCCCAAGAGGACAGGTCGTCGGCGAGCAGTACTTC. Translation gives CASTPRGQVVGEQYF.

This chain links TRBV14 with TRBJ2-3, with 10 bases aligning to TRBD2. Germline CDR1 SGHDN, CDR2 FVKESK. The CDR3 has 15 residues. V lost 4 bases to trimming and J lost 4 bases; unmatched junction nucleotides: 5. DNA for the CDR3: TGTGCCAGCAGCCGGACTAGCGGTTGGGCAGATACGCAGTATTTT. Protein sequence: CASSRTSGWADTQYF. Supplemented by reference TRBV14 and TRBJ2-3, the full variable domain reads EAGVTQFPSHSVIEKGQTVTLRCDPISGHDNLYWYRRVMGKEIKFLLHFVKESKQDESGMPNNRFLAERTGGTYSTLKVQPAELEDSGVYFCASSRTSGWADTQYFGPGTRLTVL.

This clone was seen only once. Other nucleotide sequences from this sample produce the same CDR3. The chain is built from TRBV5-6 and TRBJ1-1, with 7 positions matching TRBD1. The CDR3 consists of 14 residues. From germline, CDR1 is SGHDT and CDR2 YYEEEE. The trim removed 3 bases at V and 0 bases at J, leaving 2 bases unmatched. CDR3 bases: TGTGCCAGCAGCTGGGGACAGATGAACACTGAAGCTTTCTTT. Translated: CASSWGQMNTEAFF. Drawing the rest from reference TRBV5-6 and TRBJ1-1, the complete variable domain is DAGVTQSPTHLIKTRGQQVTLRCSPKSGHDTVSWYQQALGQGPQFIFQYYEEEERQRGNFPDRFSGHQFPNYSSELNVNALLLGDSALYLCASSWGQMNTEAFFGQGTRLTVV.

The V gene is TRBV2, the J gene TRBJ2-3; 13 positions match TRBD2. Germline CDR1 reads SNHLY; CDR2 reads FYNNEI. The CDR3 extends over 17 amino acids. V was pared by 5 bases and J by 4 bases, with 9 bases of the junction left unmatched. In DNA, the CDR3 is TGTGCCAGCAGTCCCCCAGGACTAGCGGGAGTCTCAGATACGCAGTATTTT. It translates to CASSPPGLAGVSDTQYF.

The J gene is TRBJ2-3, the V gene TRBV28; TRBD1 aligns across 10 bases. V gave up 8 bases and J gave up 3 bases; unmatched junction bases: 5. Germline CDR1 MDHEN, CDR2 SYDVKM. This CDR3 spans 14 amino acids. The CDR3 DNA follows: TGTGCCAGCGGACAGGGGGGGGCAACAGATACGCAGTATTTT. Translated, it gives CASGQGGATDTQYF.

This clone was counted between two and nine times. V is TRBV28 and J is TRBJ2-7; D might be TRBD1 (5 bases). The CDR3 consists of 14 residues. The ends were cut back, 3 bases at V and 0 bases at J, with 9 bases in the middle. Germline loops: CDR1 MDHEN, CDR2 SYDVKM. The CDR3 coding sequence is TGTGCCAGCAGTTTCACTGGGGCCTCCTACGAGCAGTACTTC. It specifies CASSFTGASYEQYF.

The J gene is TRBJ2-3, the V gene TRBV6-1, with 14 bases matching TRBD2. This CDR3 is built from 19 residues. Germline values: CDR1 MNHNS, CDR2 SASEGT. The ends lost 3 bases at V and 0 bases at J; junction bases unmatched: 8. This chain's CDR3 is CASSEVGTSGSYSTDTQYF. The CDR3 DNA reads TGTGCCAGCAGTGAGGTTGGGACTAGCGGGAGTTACAGCACAGATACGCAGTATTTT.

The CDR3 bases are TGTGCCAGTAGGGGAACGAATCAGCCCCAGCATTTT. Its protein is CASRGTNQPQHF. The J gene is TRBJ1-5, the V gene TRBV28, with a possible D match to TRBD1 (5 bases). CDR3 length equals 12 residues. Trimming stripped 9 bases from V and 4 bases from J, with 10 bases between. Per the germline V gene, CDR1 is MDHEN and CDR2 is SYDVKM.

The chain employs TRBV11-2 and TRBJ2-2; maybe TRBD2 (6 bases). V lost 5 bases and J 0 bases, leaving 13 bases between the germline ends. This CDR3 contains 16 residues. CDR1 and CDR2 (germline): SGHAT, FQNNGV. CDR3 protein: CASSALGGANTGELFF. The CDR3 nucleotides read TGTGCCAGCAGCGCTTTAGGAGGGGCGAACACCGGGGAGCTGTTTTTT.

This clone was counted a single time. The chain joins TRBV27 to TRBJ1-1; D possibly corresponds to TRBD1 (5 bases). In germline, CDR1 is MNHEY, CDR2 SMNVEV (reference sequence). CDR3 size: 15 residues. V lost 5 bases and J 5 bases, leaving 18 bases between the germline ends. The CDR3 coding sequence is TGTGCCAGCAGTATGGCCGATCAGGGCCGAACTGAAGCTTTCTTT. Translating gives CASSMADQGRTEAFF.

The chain is built from TRBV27 and TRBJ1-3; D may be TRBD1 (6 bases). Trimming removed 6 bases at V and 0 bases at J, with 12 bases between. The CDR3 totals 15 residues. CDR1 is MNHEY, CDR2 SMNVEV, per germline (reference sequence). This CDR3 is CASRPGTYSGNTIYF. The CDR3 region has the DNA TGTGCCAGCAGGCCCGGGACATACTCTGGAAACACCATATATTTT.

The chain has TRBV7-5 and TRBJ2-1; the table's TRBD2 call for D was not verified on the DNA. TRBV7-5 is reported as a pseudogene. This CDR3 contains 18 residues. The CDR3 DNA follows: TGTGCCAGAAGCTTAGTCCCCCGACTAGCGGGACTTTACAATGAGCAGTTCTTC. Amino acid sequence: CARSLVPRLAGLYNEQFF.

The rearrangement joins TRBV4-3 to TRBJ2-3, with TRBD2 matching over 8 bases. The V gene end was trimmed by 1 base and the J gene end by 5 bases; junction bases not matched to a gene: 11. The CDR3 runs to 17 residues. The germline CDR1 and CDR2 sequences are LGHNA and YSLEER. The CDR3 nucleotides read TGCGCCAGCAGCCAAGTCCCATGGGCGGGAGGAGAAGATACGCAGTATTTT. This gives the protein CASSQVPWAGGEDTQYF.

The chain combines TRBV19 with TRBJ1-5; 8 positions match TRBD1. The CDR3 covers 15 residues. Looked up from germline, CDR1 is LNHDA and CDR2 is SQIVND (reference sequence). Trimming cost V 6 bases and J 2 bases; bases outside gene matches: 6. CDR3 coding DNA: TGTGCCAGTAGCGGACAGGGATGGGGCAATCAGCCCCAGCATTTT. This encodes CASSGQGWGNQPQHF. The complete variable domain, with remaining parts taken from reference TRBV19 and TRBJ1-5, reads DGGITQSPKYLFRKEGQNVTLSCEQNLNHDAMYWYRQDPGQGLRLIYYSQIVNDFQKGDIAEGYSVSREKKESFPLTVTSAQKNPTAFYLCASSGQGWGNQPQHFGDGTRLSIL.

This chain uses TRBV28 with TRBJ2-7; 9 bases line up with TRBD1. V gave up 4 bases and J gave up 5 bases; unmatched junction bases: 9. The CDR3 is 15 residues long. Germline CDR1 reads MDHEN; CDR2 reads SYDVKM. In nucleotides, the CDR3 is TGTGCCAGCAGTTCCCCGGGACAGGGAGTCCACGAGCAGTACTTC. Protein sequence: CASSSPGQGVHEQYF.

This clone was detected once. V and J are TRBV6-5 and TRBJ1-1, with D maybe TRBD1 (5 bases). V was shortened by 2 bases and J by 1 base, with 8 bases between the two germline ends. The CDR3 loop spans 14 amino acids. Germline V gene lookup returns CDR1 MNHEY and CDR2 SVGAGI. The CDR3 DNA is TGTGCCAGCAGTTACACTACAGGGAACACTGAAGCTTTCTTT. As protein: CASSYTTGNTEAFF.